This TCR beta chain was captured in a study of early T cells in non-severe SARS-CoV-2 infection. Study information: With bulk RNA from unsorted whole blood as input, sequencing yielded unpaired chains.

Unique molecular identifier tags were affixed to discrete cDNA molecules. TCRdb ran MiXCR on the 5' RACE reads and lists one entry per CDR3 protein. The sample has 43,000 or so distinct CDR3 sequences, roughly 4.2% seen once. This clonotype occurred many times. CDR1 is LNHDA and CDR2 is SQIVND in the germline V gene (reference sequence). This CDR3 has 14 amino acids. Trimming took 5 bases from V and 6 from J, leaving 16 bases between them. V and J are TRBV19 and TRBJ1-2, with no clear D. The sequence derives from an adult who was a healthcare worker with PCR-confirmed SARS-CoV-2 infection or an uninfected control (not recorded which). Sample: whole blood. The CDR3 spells CASSAGPAVNGYTF. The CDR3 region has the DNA TGTGCCAGTAGTGCTGGACCGGCCGTCAATGGCTACACCTTC.